Listed below are T cell receptor beta chains from one sample, sequenced in a study of T cell responses to AZD1222 COVID-19 vaccine. Assay used: immunoSEQ multiplex PCR; TCRdb lists only in-frame clones, some missing. This repertoire shows more than 150,000 clones, about 90% found once; its top ten account for roughly 1.9%. The sample was peripheral blood, taken 28 days after the second AZD1222 dose. Every receptor here comes from an adult who received the AZD1222 COVID-19 vaccine. Each CDR3 is given with its conserved first and last residue. Each record gives: D gene, V gene, J gene, clone size, CDR3 protein, CDR3 DNA. A D gene is named only where the DNA matches it firmly. Some rows mark clone size as missing; the rest say once, few, many or name a class of expanded clone.

TRBD1	TRBV19	TRBJ1-1	once	CASSPGTGGLAEAFF	TGTGCCAGTAGCCCAGGGACAGGTGGGTTGGCTGAAGCTTTCTTT
NA	TRBV2	TRBJ2-5	NA	CASSEREAGGTQYF	TGTGCCAGCAGTGAAAGGGAGGCAGGGGGGACCCAGTACTTC
NA	TRBV4-3	TRBJ2-6	NA	CASSPGQDNVLTF	TGCGCCAGCAGCCCCGGACAAGACAACGTCCTGACTTTC
NA	TRBV30	TRBJ1-3	NA	CAWSVKGGLSGNTIYF	TGTGCCTGGAGTGTGAAGGGGGGCCTCTCTGGAAACACCATATATTTT
NA	TRBV27	TRBJ1-5	NA	CASSPLGGMNNQPQHF	TGTGCCAGCAGTCCCCTGGGGGGGATGAACAATCAGCCCCAGCATTTT
TRBD1	TRBV2	TRBJ2-2	NA	CASRADRDTGELFF	TGTGCCAGCAGGGCCGACAGGGACACCGGGGAGCTGTTTTTT
NA	TRBV4-3	TRBJ2-7	NA	CASSQVPGLEEQYF	TGCGCCAGCAGCCAAGTTCCAGGGCTGGAGGAGCAGTACTTC
NA	TRBV19	TRBJ1-2	NA	CASGTETGRGTF	TGTGCCAGTGGGACCGAAACAGGGCGTGGCACCTTC
TRBD2	TRBV4-2	TRBJ2-1	NA	CASSQEAGGRGEQFF	TGTGCCAGCAGCCAAGAAGCGGGGGGGCGAGGTGAGCAGTTCTTC
TRBD1	TRBV2	TRBJ1-1	NA	CASNIDRDTEAFF	TGTGCCAGCAACATAGACAGGGACACTGAAGCTTTCTTT
NA	TRBV30	TRBJ1-5	NA	CAWSVGGSNQPQHF	TGTGCCTGGAGTGTGGGAGGGAGCAATCAGCCCCAGCATTTT
NA	TRBV21-1	TRBJ1-2	NA	CASTKHDPPGHEGYTF	TGTGCCAGCACCAAACACGACCCCCCCGGGCACGAGGGCTACACCTTC
NA	TRBV4-1	TRBJ1-5	NA	CASSQVWGEPQHF	TGCGCCAGCAGCCAAGTATGGGGGGAGCCCCAGCATTTT
NA	TRBV19	TRBJ2-5	NA	CASSQNGAHQETQYF	TGTGCCAGTAGCCAAAACGGAGCCCACCAAGAGACCCAGTACTTC
NA	TRBV5-1	TRBJ2-7	NA	CASSLDLGAGYEQYF	TGCGCCAGCAGCTTGGACTTGGGGGCGGGCTACGAGCAGTACTTC
TRBD1	TRBV18	TRBJ1-6	NA	CASSSLVGQDSPLHF	TGTGCCAGCTCATCGTTAGTCGGACAGGATTCACCCCTCCACTTT
TRBD1	TRBV2	TRBJ1-2	once	CASSRDRGSYTF	TGTGCCAGCAGTAGGGACAGGGGTAGCTACACCTTC
TRBD1	TRBV12-3/TRBV12-4	TRBJ2-7	NA	CASAGQGRGEQYF	TGTGCCAGCGCAGGACAGGGGAGGGGGGAGCAGTACTTC
NA	TRBV6-5	TRBJ2-7	NA	CASRIQEGSAYEQYF	TGTGCCAGCAGAATACAGGAGGGGAGCGCCTACGAGCAGTACTTC
NA	TRBV9	TRBJ2-1	NA	CASSPAGTGSNNEQFF	TGTGCCAGCAGCCCGGCCGGGACTGGAAGTAACAATGAGCAGTTCTTC
NA	TRBV2	TRBJ1-2	few	CASNTGVYGYTF	TGTGCCAGCAACACAGGAGTCTATGGCTACACCTTC
NA	TRBV13	TRBJ2-7	once	CASSLGFGQYF	TGTGCCAGCAGCTTAGGCTTCGGGCAGTACTTC
NA	TRBV21-1	TRBJ2-7	NA	CAKPGQVPYEQYF	TGTGCCAAACCGGGACAGGTCCCCTACGAGCAGTACTTC
NA	TRBV30	TRBJ1-5	NA	CAWSPAGIRNQPQHF	TGTGCCTGGAGTCCCGCAGGGATCCGCAATCAGCCCCAGCATTTT
TRBD1	TRBV12-5	TRBJ1-5	NA	CASGSNRDRVNQPQHF	TGTGCTAGTGGTTCGAATAGAGACAGGGTCAATCAGCCCCAGCATTTT